This T cell receptor (beta chain) was sequenced for a study of blood T cells in healthy people across ages. Then a second PCR, running roughly 7 to 12 cycles, was carried out with a sample-barcoded 5' primer and a J-beta primer mix. A single record per CDR3 protein comes from TCRdb applying MiXCR to the 5' RACE reads. The profile shows approximately 850,000 distinct CDR3 sequences, roughly 64% of them singletons. Per the germline V gene, CDR1 is SGDLS and CDR2 is YYNGEE. The CDR3 totals 20 residues. J gave up 6 bases and V 3 bases, and 25 bases lay outside the gene matches. This clonotype was counted a few times. Its antigen is not known. Study findings and constraints: More naive CD4+ cells and higher diversity marked long-lived donors relative to aged donors. While age rose, TCR beta diversity per million T cells dropped in a roughly linear way.

The chain couples TRBV9 to TRBJ2-7; TRBD1 agrees at 9 bases. This TCR came from a man aged 25-45 years in good health. Sequencing input: blood. CDR3 region: CASSGDITGQGGLRPGEQYF. The CDR3 nucleotides read TGTGCCAGCAGCGGTGACATCACGGGACAGGGTGGTTTGAGGCCGGGCGAGCAGTACTTC. The variable domain in full, with the rest retrieved from reference TRBV9 and TRBJ2-7, is DSGVTQTPKHLITATGQRVTLRCSPRSGDLSVYWYQQSLDQGLQFLIQYYNGEERAKGNILERFSAQQFPDLHSELNLSSLELGDSALYFCASSGDITGQGGLRPGEQYFGPGTRLTVT.